Shown below are 31 T cell receptor beta chains from a single sample sequenced in a study of T-cell memory formation after mild COVID-19. TCRdb fed the 5' RACE reads into MiXCR, producing one record per CDR3 protein. Here the sample spans hundreds of thousands of distinct CDR3 sequences, about 13% being singletons. Sequencing used PBMCs or a T cell subset sorted from them (not recorded which). The receptors shown here come from a man between 18 and 29 years old who had mild COVID-19 (a few samples of this study predate the infection). Cell type and time point are not known.

In this sample, this clonotype turned up a few times. The V gene is TRBV6-1, the J gene TRBJ2-1; 13 bases match TRBD2. Trimming took 6 bases from V and 4 from J; bases not matched to a gene: 0. Germline assignment: CDR1 MNHNS and CDR2 SASEGT. The CDR3 is 14 residues long. CDR3 bases: TGTGCCAGCAGGACTAGCGGGGGGTACAATGAGCAGTTCTTC. It is translated as CASRTSGGYNEQFF.

This clonotype showed up just a few times. The chain uses TRBV5-5 and TRBJ2-7; 9 bases are shared with TRBD1. From germline, CDR1 is SGHKS and CDR2 YYEKEE (reference sequence). The V gene end was trimmed by 2 bases and the J gene end by 6 bases; junction bases not matched to a gene: 9. The length of the CDR3 is 15 residues. The CDR3 sequence is CASSFSFGTGSEQYF. CDR3 sequence (DNA): TGTGCCAGCAGCTTCTCCTTCGGGACAGGGTCCGAGCAGTACTTC.

The J gene is TRBJ2-5, the V gene TRBV11-2, with D possibly being TRBD2 (6 bases). CDR3 size: 16 residues. The germline V gene has CDR1 SGHAT and CDR2 FQNNGV. V lost 1 base and J 2 bases, leaving 14 bases between the germline ends. The CDR3 here is CASSLGLAPPQETQYF. The CDR3 nucleotides are TGTGCCAGCAGCTTAGGGCTAGCGCCGCCTCAAGAGACCCAGTACTTC.

This clonotype was recorded a few times. The genes are TRBV6-2 or TRBV6-3 and TRBJ2-7; the D gene is possibly TRBD1 (6 bases). Germline lookup yields CDR1 MNHEY and CDR2 SVGEGT. Trimming pared 0 bases from V and 2 bases from J, leaving 11 bases between. This CDR3 has 15 residues. The CDR3 nucleotides are TGTGCCAGCAGTTACTCGGATACAGGGCCCTACGAGCAGTACGTC. Protein sequence: CASSYSDTGPYEQYV.

The chain couples TRBV4-3 to TRBJ2-3; 8 bases align to TRBD2. Germline trimming cut 0 bases from V and 5 bases from J; bases unmatched to any gene: 7. From germline, CDR1 is LGHNA and CDR2 YSLEER. The CDR3 sequence is 16 residues long. CDR3 nucleotide sequence: TGCGCCAGCAGCCAAGATCGGACGGGGGGGAAAGATACGCAGTATTTT. It specifies CASSQDRTGGKDTQYF.

The genes are TRBV18 and TRBJ1-2; D is possibly TRBD1 (6 bases). This CDR3 contains 13 residues. V was shortened by 5 bases and J by 2 bases, with 9 bases between the two germline ends. Germline CDR1 reads KGHSH; CDR2 reads LQKENI. The CDR3 loop is CASSEDRNYGYTF. CDR3 nucleotide sequence: TGTGCCAGCTCAGAGGACAGAAACTATGGCTACACCTTC.

This clonotype showed up just a few times. The chain recombines TRBV4-1 with TRBJ1-1; D not certain. The V gene's germline CDR1 is MGHRA and CDR2 YSYEKL. With 3 bases removed from V and 4 bases from J, the gap between germline ends came to 12 bases. The CDR3 has 14 amino acids. The CDR3 nucleotides are TGCGCCAGCAGCCACCCCGGCCTCACCACTGAAGCTTTCTTT. It translates to CASSHPGLTTEAFF.

This clonotype was observed a handful of times. The chain combines TRBV20-1 with TRBJ1-4, with D uncertain. Trimming cost V 5 bases and J 0 bases, with 10 bases left between them. Germline CDR1 and CDR2: DFQATT and SNEGSKA (reference sequence). The length of the CDR3 is 14 residues. The CDR3 loop is CSASKGTTNEKLFF. The DNA of the CDR3 is TGCAGTGCTTCGAAGGGTACAACTAATGAAAAACTGTTTTTT.

This clonotype has only a few counts. This chain uses TRBV6-2 or TRBV6-3 with TRBJ1-4; no clear D. CDR1 is MNHEY and CDR2 is SVGEGT in the germline V gene. Trimming left V 5 bases short and J 8 bases short, with 15 bases between. The CDR3 runs to 14 residues. The DNA for the CDR3 is TGTGCCAGCAGTCGACCGGGAAGAAGCGAAAAACTGTTTTTT. Translated, it gives CASSRPGRSEKLFF.

The V call is TRBV6-2 or TRBV6-3, the J call TRBJ2-6; D is unresolved. This CDR3 is 16 amino acids long. V dropped 7 bases and J dropped 0 bases, with 13 bases sitting between them. From germline, CDR1 is MNHEY and CDR2 SVGEGT. For the CDR3, the DNA is TGTGCCAGCACCGCTCGAGTGAGCTCTGGGGCCAACGTCCTGACTTTC. Encoded protein: CASTARVSSGANVLTF.

The chain joins TRBV6-1 to TRBJ2-3; D perhaps matches TRBD1 (5 bases). This CDR3 region has 15 residues. Per germline, CDR1 MNHNS and CDR2 SASEGT. Deletions cut 5 bases from V and 0 bases from J, with 12 bases between. The CDR3 spells CASSPGAISTDTQYF. CDR3 DNA: TGTGCCAGCAGTCCTGGGGCGATTAGCACAGATACGCAGTATTTT.

In this sample, this clonotype turned up many times. The rearrangement joins TRBV5-4 to TRBJ2-3; D is undetermined. The CDR3 contains 14 residues. Germline CDR1 is SGHNT and CDR2 is YYREEE (reference sequence). V was cut by 2 bases and J by 2 bases, with 9 bases left in between. The CDR3 region is CASSFPEITDTQYF. The CDR3 DNA reads TGTGCCAGCAGCTTTCCCGAGATCACAGATACGCAGTATTTT.

This clonotype was observed at least ten times. This chain connects TRBV6-5 to TRBJ1-5; 7 nucleotides line up with TRBD1. The CDR3 is made up of 15 amino acids. V shed 5 bases, J shed 0 bases, and the junction held 4 bases outside the gene matches. CDR1 MNHEY and CDR2 SVGAGI come from the germline V gene. The CDR3, as DNA: TGTGCCAGCAGTCTCGACAGGGCTAGCAATCAGCCCCAGCATTTT. It codes for CASSLDRASNQPQHF.

The chain combines TRBV11-1 with TRBJ1-1; D is uncertain. The CDR3 loop spans 14 amino acids. V was clipped by 6 bases and J by 3 bases, with 14 bases between them. Per germline, CDR1 SGHAT and CDR2 FQDESV (reference sequence). The CDR3 protein is CASRRRMADTEAFF. The CDR3 DNA follows: TGTGCCAGCAGGAGGAGAATGGCGGACACTGAAGCTTTCTTT. The full variable domain, with the rest looked up from reference TRBV11-1 and TRBJ1-1, is EAEVAQSPRYKITEKSQAVAFWCDPISGHATLYWYRQILGQGPELLVQFQDESVVDDSQLPKDRFSAERLKGVDSTLKIQPAELGDSAMYLCASRRRMADTEAFFGQGTRLTVV.

The V call is TRBV4-1, the J call TRBJ2-5, with D perhaps matching TRBD2 (7 bases). Trimming cost V 2 bases and J 4 bases, with 14 bases left between them. This CDR3 is built from 15 residues. Germline V gives CDR1 MGHRA, CDR2 YSYEKL. The CDR3, as DNA: TGCGCCAGCAGCCAACCTAGGGGGAGGGCAGAGACCCAGTACTTC. It yields the protein CASSQPRGRAETQYF.

The V and J genes are TRBV6-5 and TRBJ2-6; D not resolved. V was trimmed by 7 bases and J by 2 bases, leaving 6 bases between them. The CDR3 has 13 amino acids. The germline V gene encodes CDR1 MNHEY and CDR2 SVGAGI. The CDR3 DNA follows: TGTGCCAGCAATCCACCTGGGGCCAACGTCCTGACTTTC. This encodes CASNPPGANVLTF.

This clonotype was seen a handful of times. The genes are TRBV7-9 and TRBJ1-6, with D unresolved. The CDR3 runs to 15 residues. The germline V gene has CDR1 SEHNR and CDR2 FQNEAQ (reference sequence). Trimming took off 6 bases at V and 11 bases at J, with 20 bases between the two ends. The CDR3 region is CASSYTSEGWPPLHF. The CDR3 DNA sequence: TGTGCCAGCAGTTATACGTCCGAGGGTTGGCCACCCCTCCACTTT.

This clonotype has only a few counts. The chain is built from TRBV7-2 and TRBJ2-3; 7 nucleotides match TRBD2. In germline, CDR1 is SGHTA, CDR2 FQGNSA. Trimming cost V 4 bases and J 2 bases; bases outside gene matches: 9. The CDR3 totals 16 residues. CDR3 DNA: TGTGCCAGCAGCTCTGATGAGCTAGCGGTCACAGATACGCAGTATTTT. Its protein product is CASSSDELAVTDTQYF. Supplemented by reference TRBV7-2 and TRBJ2-3, the full variable domain reads GAGVSQSPSNKVTEKGKDVELRCDPISGHTALYWYRQSLGQGLEFLIYFQGNSAPDKSGLPSDRFSAERTGGSVSTLTIQRTQQEDSAVYLCASSSDELAVTDTQYFGPGTRLTVL.

The chain recombines TRBV2 with TRBJ2-3; no definite D call. This CDR3 region has 13 residues. V gave up 3 bases and J gave up 2 bases, with 6 bases separating them. CDR1 SNHLY and CDR2 FYNNEI come from the germline V gene. The CDR3 spells CASSDPSTDTQYF. The CDR3, as DNA: TGTGCCAGCAGTGACCCTTCCACAGATACGCAGTATTTT.

The chain combines TRBV20-1 with TRBJ1-6, with 8 bases aligning to TRBD1. The V gene's germline CDR1 is DFQATT and CDR2 SNEGSKA (reference sequence). The CDR3 totals 16 residues. After removal of 6 bases from V and 4 bases from J, the junction contained 11 bases not matched to a gene. Here the CDR3 reads CSARPNQGAYNSPLHF. Here the CDR3 DNA reads TGCAGTGCCCGCCCAAACCAGGGGGCGTATAATTCACCCCTCCACTTT.

This clonotype has only a few counts. V is TRBV12-3 or TRBV12-4 and J is TRBJ1-3; D ambiguous. There are 16 residues in the CDR3. Trimming left V 6 bases short and J 0 bases short, with 15 bases between. The CDR3 sequence: CASSPSTSSSGNTIYF. The DNA for the CDR3 is TGTGCCAGCAGCCCTAGCACCTCCAGCTCTGGAAACACCATATATTTT.

The chain carries TRBV6-5 and TRBJ1-2, with D unclear. Trimming removed 9 bases from V and 4 bases from J, with 3 bases in between. The germline V gene has CDR1 MNHEY and CDR2 SVGAGI. CDR3 length: 9 amino acids. This CDR3 reads CARAYGYTF. CDR3 sequence (DNA): TGTGCCAGGGCCTATGGCTACACCTTC.

The J gene is TRBJ2-5, the V gene TRBV5-1; D might be TRBD1 (6 bases). Trimming stripped 0 bases from V and 7 bases from J, with 7 bases between. The CDR3 runs 12 residues. CDR1 SGHRS and CDR2 YFSETQ come from the germline V gene. CDR3 nucleotides: TGCGCCAGCAGCTTGGTGGGGGCGACCCAGTACTTC. Translation: CASSLVGATQYF.

This clonotype came up a few times. The rearrangement joins TRBV29-1 to TRBJ2-5; 7 bases agree with TRBD2. This CDR3 contains 12 residues. V was pared by 4 bases and J by 4 bases, with 3 bases of the junction left unmatched. Germline V gives CDR1 SQVTM, CDR2 ANQGSEA. In DNA, the CDR3 is TGCAGCGTTGTTTCGGGGGGAGAGACCCAGTACTTC. Translating it yields CSVVSGGETQYF.

The V gene is TRBV7-9, the J gene TRBJ1-2; no definite D call. Per the germline V gene, CDR1 is SEHNR and CDR2 is FQNEAQ (reference sequence). V lost 0 bases, J lost 6 bases, and 11 bases lay in between. This CDR3 comprises 14 residues. The CDR3 spells CASSLAPFWDGYTF. In DNA, the CDR3 is TGTGCCAGCAGCTTAGCGCCCTTTTGGGATGGCTACACCTTC.

This clonotype was observed many times. The genes are TRBV7-2 and TRBJ2-5; D is possibly TRBD2 (5 bases). Trimming removed 1 base at V and 3 bases at J, with 15 bases between. Germline V gene sequence: CDR1 SGHTA, CDR2 FQGNSA. The CDR3 extends over 16 amino acids. The CDR3: CASSLVRLSGKETQYF. The DNA of the CDR3 is TGTGCCAGCAGCTTAGTTCGTTTATCGGGAAAAGAGACCCAGTACTTC.

This clonotype was counted between two and nine times. V and J are TRBV7-3 and TRBJ2-1; 9 bases map to TRBD1. From germline, CDR1 is SGHTA and CDR2 FQGTGA. The J segment lost 3 bases and the V segment lost 5 bases, leaving 5 bases of the junction unmatched. This CDR3 has 15 amino acids. CDR3: CASSRGQGFYNEQFF. CDR3 in DNA: TGTGCCAGCAGCCGGGGACAGGGTTTCTACAATGAGCAGTTCTTC.

This clonotype was counted only a few times. V is TRBV4-1 and J is TRBJ2-2, with D uncertain. Deletions cut 2 bases from V and 6 bases from J, with 4 bases between. This CDR3 has 12 amino acids. Germline V gives CDR1 MGHRA, CDR2 YSYEKL. The CDR3 DNA sequence: TGCGCCAGCAGCCAACTGTCCGGGGAGCTGTTTTTT. Protein product: CASSQLSGELFF.

This clonotype was found a few times. The chain recombines TRBV4-2 with TRBJ2-3; unclear D gene. CDR1 and CDR2 (germline): LGHNA, YNFKEQ. The CDR3 runs to 14 residues. The V and J ends lost 1 base and 6 bases respectively, with 11 bases between them. CDR3 sequence: CASSQAVLTDTQYF. CDR3 in DNA: TGTGCCAGCAGCCAAGCCGTACTGACTGATACGCAGTATTTT.

This clonotype was seen a few times. The chain combines TRBV5-1 with TRBJ2-1; tentative D call: TRBD1 (5 bases). The ends were cut back, 0 bases at V and 7 bases at J, with 14 bases in the middle. The CDR3 has 15 amino acids. The germline V gene has CDR1 SGHRS and CDR2 YFSETQ. CDR3 nucleotides: TGCGCCAGCAGCTTGGAAGGGGCTACTGAGAATGAGCAGTTCTTC. Protein: CASSLEGATENEQFF.

This clonotype has just a few counts. The chain joins TRBV11-1 to TRBJ2-3, with a tentative D call TRBD1 (5 bases). The CDR3 covers 14 residues. Germline V gives CDR1 SGHAT, CDR2 FQDESV (reference sequence). V lost 5 bases, J lost 0 bases, and 9 bases lay in between. For the CDR3, the DNA is TGTGCCAGCAGCGGCAGACAGAGCACAGATACGCAGTATTTT. Its protein is CASSGRQSTDTQYF.